This T cell receptor (beta chain) was captured by sequencing in a study of response to subunit inactivated influenza vaccine listed by TCRdb under 2018. Study-level background: Deep quantitative profiling of the T cell receptor repertoire was used in the study to follow responses to a trivalent subunit inactivated influenza vaccine. What the authors observed across the whole study: The authors proposed that each seasonal influenza vaccination may bring in only a limited number of new T cells.

This clonotype has more than one count but fewer than ten. No antigen is known for it. The record has no base qualities; no much larger clone is one base away. Libraries were made using RT-PCR. Sequencing took place on an Illumina HiSeq 2500. TCRdb took the public reads, trimmed them with fastp at Q25, ran MiXCR for clone calling and kept in-frame beta chains. Every CDR3 protein is listed once, alongside the most common genes and DNA of its rows. The sample table contains roughly 500,000 distinct CDR3 sequences; only one count was recorded for 25% of them. In total, the top ten clones hold approximately 2% of the sample. V sheds 6 bases and J sheds 6 bases, leaving 12 bases between their ends. From the cysteine up to the phenylalanine, the CDR3 has a length of 12 residues. The kept DNA is CDR3 alone, 36 bases in frame from the first base.

The receptor comes from a man aged 50 or older who received an inactivated influenza vaccine. Donor details come from another sample of the same person, matched by shared clones. The sequence is built from TRBV12-3 or TRBV12-4 and TRBJ2-7, with the D gene call left open. Sequenced material: CD4+ T cells sorted from PBMCs, taken roughly 5 days after vaccination. The CDR3 loop reads CASRRTGPEQYF. Read as DNA, the sequence is TGTGCCAGCAGAAGGACCGGCCCCGAGCAGTACTTC.